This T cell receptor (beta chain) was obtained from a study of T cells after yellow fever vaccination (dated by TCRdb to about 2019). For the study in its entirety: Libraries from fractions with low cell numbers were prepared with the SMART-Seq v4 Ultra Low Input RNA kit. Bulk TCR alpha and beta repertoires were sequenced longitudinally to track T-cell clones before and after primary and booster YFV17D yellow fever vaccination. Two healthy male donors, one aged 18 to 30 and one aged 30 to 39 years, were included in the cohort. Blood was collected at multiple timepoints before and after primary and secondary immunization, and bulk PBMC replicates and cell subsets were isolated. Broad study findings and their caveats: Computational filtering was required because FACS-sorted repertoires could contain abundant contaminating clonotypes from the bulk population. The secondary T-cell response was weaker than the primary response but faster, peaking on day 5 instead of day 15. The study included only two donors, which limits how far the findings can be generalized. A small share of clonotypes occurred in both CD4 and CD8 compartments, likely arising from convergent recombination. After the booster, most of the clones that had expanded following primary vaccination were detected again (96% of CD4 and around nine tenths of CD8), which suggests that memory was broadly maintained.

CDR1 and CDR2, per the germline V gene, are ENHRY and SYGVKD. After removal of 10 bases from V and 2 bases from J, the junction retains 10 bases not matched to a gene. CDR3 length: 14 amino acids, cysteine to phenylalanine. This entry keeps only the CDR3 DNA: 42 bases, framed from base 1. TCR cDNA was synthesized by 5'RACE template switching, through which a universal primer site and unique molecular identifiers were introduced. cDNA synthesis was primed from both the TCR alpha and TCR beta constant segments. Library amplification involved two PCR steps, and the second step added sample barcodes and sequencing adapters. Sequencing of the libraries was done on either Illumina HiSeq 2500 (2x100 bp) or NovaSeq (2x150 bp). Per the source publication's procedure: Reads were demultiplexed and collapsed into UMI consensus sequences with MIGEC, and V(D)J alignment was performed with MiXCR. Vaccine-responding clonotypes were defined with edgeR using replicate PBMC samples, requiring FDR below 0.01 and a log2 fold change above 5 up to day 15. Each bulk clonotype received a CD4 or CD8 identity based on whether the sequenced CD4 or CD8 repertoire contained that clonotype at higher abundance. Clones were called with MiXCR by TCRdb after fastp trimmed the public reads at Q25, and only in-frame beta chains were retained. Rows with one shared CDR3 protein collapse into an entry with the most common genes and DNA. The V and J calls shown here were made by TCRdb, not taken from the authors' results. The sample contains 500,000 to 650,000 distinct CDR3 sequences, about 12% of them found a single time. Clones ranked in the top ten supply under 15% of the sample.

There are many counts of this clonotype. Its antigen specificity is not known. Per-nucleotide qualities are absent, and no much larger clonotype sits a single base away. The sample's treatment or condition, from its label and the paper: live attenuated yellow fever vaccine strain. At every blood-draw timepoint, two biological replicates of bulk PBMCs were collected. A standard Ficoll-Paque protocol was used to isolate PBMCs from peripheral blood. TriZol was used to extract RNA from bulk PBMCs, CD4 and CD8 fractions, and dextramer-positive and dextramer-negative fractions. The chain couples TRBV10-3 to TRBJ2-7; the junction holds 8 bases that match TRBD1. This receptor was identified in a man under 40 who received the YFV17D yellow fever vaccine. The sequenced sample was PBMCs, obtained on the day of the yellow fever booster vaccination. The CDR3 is CATSDRDHPYEQYF. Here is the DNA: TGTGCCACATCGGACAGGGATCATCCCTACGAGCAGTACTTC.